One sample yielded the 16 T cell receptor beta chains listed below, sequenced in a study of shared clonotypes between healthy human individuals. Profiled with immunoSEQ multiplex PCR; TCRdb holds only in-frame clones, not every one. The table shows some 2,400,000 clones, with nearly 97% occurring only once. Sequenced: naive CD4+ T cells sorted from blood. The sample's subset: CD45RA+ positively selected. The receptors stem from a man aged 18 to 30 in good health.

V and J are TRBV5-1 and TRBJ1-4; 9 positions match TRBD1. Germline V gene sequence: CDR1 SGHRS, CDR2 YFSETQ. Trimming removed 3 bases from V and 8 bases from J; junction bases left unmatched: 5. The CDR3 spans 14 residues. CDR3 region: CASSSGQGQEKLFF. The CDR3 DNA is TGCGCCAGCAGCTCGGGACAGGGACAGGAAAAACTGTTTTTT.

Concerning this clone itself: Other DNA sequences within the sample encode an identical CDR3. The V and J genes are TRBV28 and TRBJ2-7; no definite D call. This CDR3 spans 11 amino acids. The V and J ends lost 5 bases and 3 bases respectively, with 5 bases between them. Germline loops: CDR1 MDHEN, CDR2 SYDVKM. CDR3 in amino acids: CASSRSYEQYF. CDR3 sequence (DNA): TGTGCCAGCAGTCGCAGCTACGAGCAGTACTTC.

This clone was seen only once. This sequence joins TRBV6-5 and TRBJ2-4; possible D gene TRBD2, 6 bases. This CDR3 region has 15 residues. V was clipped by 6 bases and J by 4 bases, with 16 bases between them. From germline, CDR1 is MNHEY and CDR2 SVGAGI. The CDR3 loop reads CASSRGREAKNIQYF. CDR3 nucleotides: TGTGCCAGCAGCCGAGGCAGGGAGGCAAAAAACATTCAGTACTTC.

The chain joins TRBV19 to TRBJ2-7; 13 nucleotides match TRBD2. The CDR3 loop spans 16 amino acids. Per germline, CDR1 LNHDA and CDR2 SQIVND (reference sequence). V dropped 2 bases and J dropped 6; count of bases not matched to a gene: 7. The CDR3 bases are TGTGCCAGTAGTATACCCGGACTAGCGGGAGTTTGCGAGCAGTACTTC. As protein: CASSIPGLAGVCEQYF.

The chain couples TRBV7-2 to TRBJ2-5; no definite D call. The V and J ends lost 6 bases and 5 bases respectively, with 10 bases between them. Germline CDR1 reads SGHTA; CDR2 reads FQGNSA. The CDR3 covers 12 residues. The CDR3 loop reads CASRESGETQYF. CDR3 DNA sequence: TGTGCCAGCAGGGAGTCCGGCGAGACCCAGTACTTC.

The chain uses TRBV29-1 and TRBJ1-1; unclear D gene. With 1 base removed from V and 1 base from J, the gap between germline ends came to 10 bases. The germline CDR1 and CDR2 sequences are SQVTM and ANQGSEA. The CDR3 extends over 14 amino acids. CDR3 amino acids: CSVEGVRSNTEAFF. As DNA, the CDR3 is TGCAGCGTTGAAGGGGTCAGGTCGAACACTGAAGCTTTCTTT.

This clone was picked up one time. The chain combines TRBV30 with TRBJ2-3, with unresolved D. The germline CDR1 and CDR2 sequences are GTSNPN and SVGIG (reference sequence). The V gene lost 2 bases and the J gene lost 5 bases, with 5 bases spanning the gap. This CDR3 spans 11 amino acids. CDR3 in DNA: TGTGCCTGGAGTATCGAAGATACGCAGTATTTT. It translates to CAWSIEDTQYF.

The chain couples TRBV11-3 to TRBJ2-1; the match to TRBD1 covers 8 bases. Per germline, CDR1 SGHNT and CDR2 YENEEA. Trimming at V came to 4 bases and at J to 4 bases, leaving 6 bases not matched to a gene. The CDR3 loop spans 15 amino acids. CDR3: CASSSGGQDYNEQFF. For the CDR3, the DNA is TGTGCCAGCAGCTCAGGGGGACAGGATTACAATGAGCAGTTCTTC. The entire variable domain, with the rest obtained from reference TRBV11-3 and TRBJ2-1, is as follows: EAGVVQSPRYKIIEKKQPVAFWCNPISGHNTLYWYLQNLGQGPELLIRYENEEAVDDSQLPKDRFSAERLKGVDSTLKIQPAELGDSAVYLCASSSGGQDYNEQFFGPGTRLTVL.

The genes are TRBV10-3 and TRBJ2-5; D may be TRBD2 (6 bases). CDR1 is ENHRY, CDR2 SYGVKD, per germline. The CDR3 contains 15 residues. V lost 5 bases, J lost 3 bases, and 16 bases lay in between. The CDR3 loop is CAISPGRPYEETQYF. For the CDR3, the DNA is TGTGCCATCAGTCCGGGGAGGCCCTATGAAGAGACCCAGTACTTC.

V and J are TRBV18 and TRBJ1-2, with D perhaps matching TRBD1 (5 bases). This CDR3 comprises 15 residues. Between the trimmed V and J ends, which lost 6 bases and 5 bases, there was a span of 19 bases. Germline loops: CDR1 KGHSH, CDR2 LQKENI. The CDR3 region is CASSPQGGLGYGYTF. The DNA of the CDR3 is TGTGCCAGCTCGCCTCAGGGCGGGCTGGGGTATGGCTACACCTTC.

The J gene is TRBJ2-5, the V gene TRBV6-5; TRBD2 agrees at 13 bases. V shed 5 bases and J 5 bases; nucleotides not matched to a gene: 5. Germline V gene lookup returns CDR1 MNHEY and CDR2 SVGAGI. The CDR3 extends over 15 amino acids. For the CDR3, the DNA is TGTGCCAGCAGTACACTAGCGGGAGGGGGGGAGACCCAGTACTTC. Protein sequence: CASSTLAGGGETQYF.

A note on this clone: This same CDR3 is encoded by further DNA sequences in the sample. The chain has TRBV18 and TRBJ2-3, with D tentatively TRBD1 or TRBD2 (5 bases each). Germline CDR1 reads KGHSH; CDR2 reads LQKENI. V lost 2 bases and J lost 5, with 5 bases in between. CDR3 length: 12 amino acids. CDR3 in amino acids: CASSPGGDTQYF. For the CDR3, the DNA is TGTGCCAGCTCACCAGGGGGAGATACGCAGTATTTT.

The rearrangement links TRBV29-1 to TRBJ2-1; 12 bases agree with TRBD1. The CDR3 is 14 amino acids. Per the germline V gene, CDR1 is SQVTM and CDR2 is ANQGSEA. V shed 7 bases, J shed 5 bases, and the junction held 6 bases outside the gene matches. The CDR3, as DNA: TGCAGCGGCAGGGACAGGGGGCCGCACAATGAGCAGTTCTTC. Protein: CSGRDRGPHNEQFF.

The chain is built from TRBV27 and TRBJ2-7, with D perhaps matching TRBD1 (5 bases). V was clipped by 5 bases and J by 4 bases, with 15 bases between them. This CDR3 is 14 amino acids long. Germline V gene data show CDR1 as MNHEY and CDR2 as SMNVEV (reference sequence). The CDR3 reads CASSAPPRVYEQYF. In nucleotides, the CDR3 is TGTGCCAGCAGTGCACCACCCAGGGTGTACGAGCAGTACTTC.

V gene TRBV19 combines with J gene TRBJ2-2, with TRBD2 identical over 8 bases. The CDR3 consists of 14 residues. With V trimmed by 1 base and J by 6 bases, 1 base remained unmatched. The V gene's germline CDR1 is LNHDA and CDR2 SQIVND (reference sequence). CDR3 protein: CASSIAGGAGELFF. The CDR3 DNA sequence: TGTGCCAGTAGTATAGCGGGAGGGGCCGGGGAGCTGTTTTTT.

In nucleotides, the CDR3 is TGTGCCAGCAGCAGAAGGACAGGGAACGACGAGCAGTACTTC. Amino acid sequence: CASSRRTGNDEQYF. V is TRBV7-2 and J is TRBJ2-7, with TRBD1 identical over 8 bases. Germline CDR1 is SGHTA and CDR2 is FQGNSA. This CDR3 spans 14 amino acids. Trimming took 5 bases from V and 5 from J; bases not matched to a gene: 8.